Each of the 27 T cell receptor beta chains below was sequenced from the same sample in a study of breast tumors, draining lymph nodes, adjacent tissues. A single record per CDR3 protein comes from TCRdb applying MiXCR to the multiplex PCR reads. The data show 85,000 to 130,000 distinct CDR3 sequences, 21% seen once. Axillary draining lymph nodes of breast cancer patients supplied the node samples. The sample was axillary lymph node tissue. The origin of the receptors is a female donor with breast cancer. Some clones in this sample may be carry-over from other donors' samples.

This clonotype was seen repeatedly, ten times or more. V and J are TRBV20-1 and TRBJ2-3; D is ambiguous. CDR3 size: 11 residues. V was cut by 5 bases and J by 10 bases, with 13 bases left in between. Per germline, CDR1 DFQATT and CDR2 SNEGSKA (reference sequence). The chain's CDR3 is CSAASGGSQYF. The CDR3 bases are TGCAGTGCTGCCTCCGGCGGATCGCAGTATTTT.

The chain couples TRBV2 to TRBJ1-4; maybe TRBD1 (6 bases). V was cut by 6 bases and J by 8 bases, with 16 bases left in between. The V gene's germline CDR1 is SNHLY and CDR2 FYNNEI. The CDR3 has 14 residues. CDR3 sequence (DNA): TGTGCCAGCAGGGGAACAGGGTTTGGGGAAAAACTGTTTTTT. It is translated as CASRGTGFGEKLFF.

Remarks on this clonotype: This may stem from a read error, because a much larger clone lies one nucleotide away. J is TRBJ1-6 and V is TRBV30; D is ambiguous. V dropped 7 bases and J dropped 4 bases, with 11 bases sitting between them. CDR1 is GTSNPN and CDR2 is SVGIG in the germline V gene (reference sequence). This CDR3 contains 13 residues. The CDR3 DNA reads as TGTGCCTCCAACCACGGATATAATTCACCCCTCCACTTT. It is translated as CASNHGYNSPLHF.

This clonotype showed up many times. The chain is built from TRBV7-8 and TRBJ2-1; D is possibly TRBD2 (5 bases). CDR1 SGHVS and CDR2 FQNEAQ come from the germline V gene. V lost 3 bases and J lost 12, with 9 bases in between. The CDR3 runs to 11 residues. The CDR3 DNA sequence: TGTGCCAGCAGCTTCCGGGATATGCAGTTCTTC. Translating it yields CASSFRDMQFF.

This clonotype was counted many times. The V call is TRBV12-3 or TRBV12-4, the J call TRBJ2-2; D gene ambiguous. The CDR3 sequence is 13 residues long. V was pared by 7 bases and J by 1 base, with 7 bases between. Written as DNA, the CDR3 is TGTGCCAGCATCTCTAGGAACACCGGGGAGCTGTTTTTT. This encodes CASISRNTGELFF.

This clonotype was seen many times. The V call is TRBV9, the J call TRBJ2-2, with D possibly being TRBD2 (6 bases). Trimming cost V 0 bases and J 1 base, with 10 bases left between them. This CDR3 region has 16 residues. Germline CDR1 and CDR2: SGDLS and YYNGEE. In DNA, the CDR3 is TGTGCCAGCAGCGTAGATCCCGGGAGGAACACCGGGGAGCTGTTTTTT. Protein sequence: CASSVDPGRNTGELFF. Variable domain in full (rest from reference TRBV9 and TRBJ2-2): DSGVTQTPKHLITATGQRVTLRCSPRSGDLSVYWYQQSLDQGLQFLIQYYNGEERAKGNILERFSAQQFPDLHSELNLSSLELGDSALYFCASSVDPGRNTGELFFGEGSRLTVL.

This clonotype has a count of ten or more. The chain carries TRBV20-1 and TRBJ2-7, with TRBD1 matching 7 bases. There are 14 residues in the CDR3. CDR1 and CDR2 (germline): DFQATT, SNEGSKA (reference sequence). V was clipped by 2 bases and J by 0 bases; unmatched bases: 4. The CDR3 is CSARRSGGSYEQYF. DNA for the CDR3: TGCAGTGCTAGACGGTCAGGGGGCTCCTACGAGCAGTACTTC.

Many counts were recorded for this clonotype. The gene calls are TRBV11-2 and TRBJ2-3; D gene uncertain. V lost 4 bases, J lost 1 base, and 12 bases lay in between. CDR1 and CDR2 (germline): SGHAT, FQNNGV. The CDR3 is 15 residues long. DNA for the CDR3: TGTGCCAGCAGCTCCCAAACCAGTGGCACAGATACGCAGTATTTT. The encoded protein is CASSSQTSGTDTQYF.

As DNA, the CDR3 is TGTGCCAGCAGTTTATCGGGACAGGAAAAACTGTTTTTT. Its protein is CASSLSGQEKLFF. The chain recombines TRBV27 with TRBJ1-4; 7 bases are shared with TRBD1. Germline CDR1 MNHEY, CDR2 SMNVEV (reference sequence). The CDR3 is 13 amino acids. V shed 0 bases, J shed 8 bases, and the junction held 0 bases outside the gene matches. Drawing the rest from reference TRBV27 and TRBJ1-4, the complete variable domain is EAQVTQNPRYLITVTGKKLTVTCSQNMNHEYMSWYRQDPGLGLRQIYYSMNVEVTDKGDVPEGYKVSRKEKRNFPLILESPSPNQTSLYFCASSLSGQEKLFFGSGTQLSVL.

This clonotype was seen at least ten times. The rearrangement links TRBV11-2 to TRBJ2-7; 7 nucleotides align to TRBD2. With V trimmed by 3 bases and J by 0 bases, 14 bases remained unmatched. Germline CDR1 reads SGHAT; CDR2 reads FQNNGV. The CDR3 runs to 18 residues. The CDR3 nucleotides are TGTGCCAGCAGCTTGGGGAGGGGCAGGGCCGAAAACTCCTACGAGCAGTACTTC. Encoded protein: CASSLGRGRAENSYEQYF.

This clonotype has just a few counts. The rearrangement links TRBV27 to TRBJ2-1, with 8 bases aligning to TRBD1. Germline lookup yields CDR1 MNHEY and CDR2 SMNVEV (reference sequence). The V segment lost 4 bases and the J segment 4 bases; nucleotides outside the gene matches: 6. This CDR3 is built from 15 residues. This chain's CDR3 is CASSSGTGFYNEQFF. The CDR3 region has the DNA TGTGCCAGCAGTTCAGGGACAGGTTTTTACAATGAGCAGTTCTTC.

This clonotype has a count of ten or more. This chain links TRBV15 with TRBJ1-3; D remains ambiguous. This CDR3 spans 12 amino acids. Germline V gene lookup returns CDR1 LNHNV and CDR2 YYDKDF (reference sequence). V lost 6 bases, J lost 1 base, and 4 bases lay in between. The CDR3, as DNA: TGTGCCACCAGTCCTTCTGGAAACACCATATATTTT. It translates to CATSPSGNTIYF.

Ten or more counts support this clonotype. The chain joins TRBV7-9 to TRBJ2-1; 16 positions agree with TRBD2. The CDR3 is 18 residues long. CDR1 SEHNR and CDR2 FQNEAQ come from the germline V gene (reference sequence). The V gene end was trimmed by 4 bases and the J gene end by 2 bases; junction bases not matched to a gene: 5. DNA for the CDR3: TGTGCCAGCAGCTCCGGGACTAGCGGGAGGGCCCCCTACAATGAGCAGTTCTTC. Amino acid sequence: CASSSGTSGRAPYNEQFF.

This clonotype was detected many times. V usage is TRBV27 and J usage is TRBJ1-2; D may be TRBD1 (6 bases). Looked up from germline, CDR1 is MNHEY and CDR2 is SMNVEV (reference sequence). The CDR3 consists of 14 residues. The V end was cut by 5 bases, the J end by 7 bases, with 17 bases between. The chain's CDR3 is CASSPSPGHSGYTF. The CDR3 DNA reads TGTGCCAGCAGTCCCTCGCCGGGACACAGTGGCTACACCTTC.

Ten or more counts support this clonotype. The chain uses TRBV2 and TRBJ2-7; D not certain. The V end lost 3 bases, the J end lost 5 bases, and 5 bases lay between the germline ends. CDR3 length: 11 amino acids. Germline CDR1 reads SNHLY; CDR2 reads FYNNEI. The CDR3 DNA is TGTGCCAGCAGTGAGACGAACGAGCAGTACTTC. Translated, it gives CASSETNEQYF. The entire variable domain, with the rest obtained from reference TRBV2 and TRBJ2-7, is as follows: EPEVTQTPSHQVTQMGQEVILRCVPISNHLYFYWYRQILGQKVEFLVSFYNNEISEKSEIFDDQFSVERPDGSNFTLKIRSTKLEDSAMYFCASSETNEQYFGPGTRLTVT.

In its sample, this clonotype was seen many times. This chain links TRBV15 with TRBJ1-5; 8 bases are a match to TRBD1. V lost 5 bases and J lost 5; bases outside the gene matches: 11. The CDR3 is 16 residues long. The germline gives CDR1 LNHNV, CDR2 YYDKDF (reference sequence). This CDR3 is CATSVLGQGRDQPQHF. The CDR3 DNA reads TGTGCCACCAGCGTATTAGGACAGGGCAGGGATCAGCCCCAGCATTTT.

This clonotype occurred many times. The gene calls are TRBV6-4 and TRBJ2-1, with TRBD1 identical over 7 bases. The CDR3 consists of 13 residues. J was trimmed by 8 bases and V by 4 bases; bases with no gene match: 5. Germline loops: CDR1 MRHNA, CDR2 SNTAGT. The CDR3 DNA reads as TGTGCCAGCAGTGGCGTAGGGGGCGATGAGCAGTTCTTC. Its translation is CASSGVGGDEQFF.

This chain joins TRBV6-6 and TRBJ1-5, with D unresolved. This CDR3 is built from 13 residues. CDR1 is MNHNY, CDR2 SVGAGI, per germline (reference sequence). Deletions cut 8 bases from V and 3 bases from J, with 11 bases between. The CDR3 sequence is CASLGGTNQPQHF. In nucleotides, the CDR3 is TGTGCCAGCTTAGGTGGCACCAATCAGCCCCAGCATTTT.

There are a few counts of this clonotype. The chain recombines TRBV6-4 with TRBJ1-5; a weak D match, TRBD1 (6 bases). This CDR3 contains 18 residues. V lost 6 bases, J lost 0 bases, and 21 bases lay in between. Germline CDR1 is MRHNA and CDR2 is SNTAGT. CDR3 sequence (DNA): TGTGCCAGCAGCCAGGAAAGGGGGAGGGGGTATAGCAATCAGCCCCAGCATTTT. This encodes CASSQERGRGYSNQPQHF.

This clonotype was seen ten or more times. This CDR3 reads CASSSLAEQFF. The CDR3 DNA sequence: TGTGCCAGCAGTTCACTAGCGGAGCAGTTCTTC. The chain uses TRBV2 and TRBJ2-1; 7 bases are a match to TRBD2. CDR3 length equals 11 residues. Germline CDR1 reads SNHLY; CDR2 reads FYNNEI. J was trimmed by 10 bases and V by 5 bases; bases with no gene match: 2.

This clonotype was seen many times. This rearrangement joins TRBV7-8 to TRBJ2-5; possible D gene TRBD1, 6 bases. V lost 1 base and J 4 bases, leaving 10 bases between the germline ends. Per germline, CDR1 SGHVS and CDR2 FQNEAQ. The CDR3 sequence is 14 residues long. The CDR3 coding sequence is TGTGCCAGCAGCTTAGTTAGGGGGTTAGAGACCCAGTACTTC. Encoded protein: CASSLVRGLETQYF.

This clonotype was detected many times. Since no conserved phenylalanine or tryptophan closes the CDR3, a read error is the likely cause. The DNA is left out, because the CDR3 cannot be placed on it with certainty; the CDR3 is given as TCRdb lists it. The chain employs TRBV13 and TRBJ1-2; the listed D gene, TRBD1, was not tested against the DNA. The CDR3 is 13 residues long, ends included. The germline V gene encodes CDR1 PRHDT and CDR2 FYEKMQ (reference sequence). This chain's CDR3 is CASSFTRDRELFV.

This clonotype was counted at least ten times. The chain couples TRBV9 to TRBJ2-5; D perhaps matches TRBD2 (6 bases). Germline lookup yields CDR1 SGDLS and CDR2 YYNGEE. The CDR3 length is 13 residues. V was clipped by 0 bases and J by 5 bases, with 8 bases between them. The CDR3, as DNA: TGTGCCAGCAGCGTAGAAGGGAGGGAGACCCAGTACTTC. As protein: CASSVEGRETQYF.

In its sample, this clonotype was seen many times. The gene calls are TRBV6-5 and TRBJ1-5; the D gene is possibly TRBD1 (5 bases). The CDR3 runs to 15 residues. CDR1 and CDR2 from the germline V gene are MNHEY and SVGAGI. V lost 6 bases to trimming and J lost 0 bases, with 12 bases between them. CDR3 residues: CASSLGRYSNQPQHF. The CDR3 coding sequence is TGTGCCAGCAGCCTGGGACGGTATAGCAATCAGCCCCAGCATTTT.

The table lists this clonotype with many counts. The V and J genes are TRBV24-1 and TRBJ1-5; perhaps TRBD1 as D (5 bases). Trimming pared 2 bases from V and 2 bases from J, leaving 9 bases between. CDR1 is KGHDR and CDR2 is SFDVKD in the germline V gene. This CDR3 spans 15 amino acids. CDR3 sequence (DNA): TGTGCCACCAGTGATTCGGGGGGGGGCAATCAGCCCCAGCATTTT. Its translation: CATSDSGGGNQPQHF.

This clonotype was seen at least ten times. This sequence joins TRBV5-6 and TRBJ1-5; D gene uncertain. Trimming stripped 7 bases from V and 0 bases from J, with 2 bases between. The CDR3 consists of 11 residues. CDR1 is SGHDT, CDR2 YYEEEE, per germline. The CDR3 loop is CASLSNQPQHF. The DNA for the CDR3 is TGTGCCAGCCTTAGCAATCAGCCCCAGCATTTT.

This clonotype turned up a few times. The J gene is TRBJ2-7, the V gene TRBV28, with D possibly being TRBD1 (5 bases). The CDR3 is made up of 14 amino acids. CDR1 and CDR2 (germline): MDHEN, SYDVKM. The V and J ends lost 4 bases and 2 bases respectively, with 12 bases between them. This CDR3 reads CASSSRTPPYEQYF. In DNA form, the CDR3 reads TGTGCCAGCAGTTCCCGGACACCACCCTACGAGCAGTACTTC.